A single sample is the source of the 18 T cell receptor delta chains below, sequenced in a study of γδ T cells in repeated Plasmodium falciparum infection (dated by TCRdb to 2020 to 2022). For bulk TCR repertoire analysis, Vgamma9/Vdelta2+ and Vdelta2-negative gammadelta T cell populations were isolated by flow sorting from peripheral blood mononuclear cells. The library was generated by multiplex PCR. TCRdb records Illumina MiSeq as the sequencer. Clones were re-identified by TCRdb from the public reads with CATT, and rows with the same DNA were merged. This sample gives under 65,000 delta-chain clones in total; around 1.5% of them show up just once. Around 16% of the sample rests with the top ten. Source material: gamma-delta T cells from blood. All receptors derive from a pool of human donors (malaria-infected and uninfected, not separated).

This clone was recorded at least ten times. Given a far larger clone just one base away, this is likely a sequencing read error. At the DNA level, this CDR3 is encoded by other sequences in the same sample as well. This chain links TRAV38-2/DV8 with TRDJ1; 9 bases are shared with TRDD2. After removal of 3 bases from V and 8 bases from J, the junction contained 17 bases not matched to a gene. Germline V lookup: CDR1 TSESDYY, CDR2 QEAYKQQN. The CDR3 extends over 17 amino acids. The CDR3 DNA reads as TGTGCTTATAGGACCCCGGGCCTTCCTACCCCTCTATCGAAACTCATCTTT. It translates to CAYRTPGLPTPLSKLIF.

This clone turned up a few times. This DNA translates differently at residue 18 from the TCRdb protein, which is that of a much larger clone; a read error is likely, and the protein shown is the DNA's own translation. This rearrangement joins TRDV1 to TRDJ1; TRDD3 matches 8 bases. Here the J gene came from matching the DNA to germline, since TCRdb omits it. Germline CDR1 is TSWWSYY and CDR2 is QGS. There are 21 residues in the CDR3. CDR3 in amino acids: CALGESLSYGPLWGRFDELIF. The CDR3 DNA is TGTGCTCTTGGGGAATCACTGTCCTACGGGCCCCTCTGGGGGAGATTCGATGAACTCATCTTT.

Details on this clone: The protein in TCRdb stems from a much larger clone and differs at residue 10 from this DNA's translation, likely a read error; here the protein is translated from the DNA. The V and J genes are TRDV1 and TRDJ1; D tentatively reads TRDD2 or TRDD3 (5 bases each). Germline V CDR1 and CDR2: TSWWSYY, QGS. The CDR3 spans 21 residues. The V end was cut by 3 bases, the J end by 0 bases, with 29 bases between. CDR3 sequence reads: CALGDPKDSFILDLYTDKLIF. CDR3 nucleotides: TGTGCTCTTGGGGACCCTAAAGATTCCTTCATACTGGACCTATACACCGATAAACTCATCTTT.

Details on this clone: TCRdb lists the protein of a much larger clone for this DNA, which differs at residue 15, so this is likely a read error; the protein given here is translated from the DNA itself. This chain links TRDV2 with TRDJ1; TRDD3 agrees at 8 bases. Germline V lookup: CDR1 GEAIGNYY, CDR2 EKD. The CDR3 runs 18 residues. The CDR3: CACDTVKRDTSLGDELIF. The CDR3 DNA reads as TGTGCCTGTGACACCGTGAAGAGGGATACGTCTTTGGGCGATGAACTCATCTTT.

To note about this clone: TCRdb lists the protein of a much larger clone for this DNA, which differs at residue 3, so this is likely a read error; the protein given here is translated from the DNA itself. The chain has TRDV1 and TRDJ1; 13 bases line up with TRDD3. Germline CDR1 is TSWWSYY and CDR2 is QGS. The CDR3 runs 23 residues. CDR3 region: CAIGEIGGTSSSYWGIRTDKLIF. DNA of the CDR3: TGTGCTATTGGGGAAATTGGGGGAACTTCCTCTTCATACTGGGGGATACGGACCGATAAACTCATCTTT.

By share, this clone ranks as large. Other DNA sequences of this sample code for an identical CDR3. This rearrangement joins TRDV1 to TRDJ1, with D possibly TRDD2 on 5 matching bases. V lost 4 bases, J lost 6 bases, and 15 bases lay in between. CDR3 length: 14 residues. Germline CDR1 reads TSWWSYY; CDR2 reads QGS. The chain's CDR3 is CALGVPSWVYKLIF. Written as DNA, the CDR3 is TGTGCTCTTGGGGTCCCTTCGTGGGTCTATAAACTCATCTTT.

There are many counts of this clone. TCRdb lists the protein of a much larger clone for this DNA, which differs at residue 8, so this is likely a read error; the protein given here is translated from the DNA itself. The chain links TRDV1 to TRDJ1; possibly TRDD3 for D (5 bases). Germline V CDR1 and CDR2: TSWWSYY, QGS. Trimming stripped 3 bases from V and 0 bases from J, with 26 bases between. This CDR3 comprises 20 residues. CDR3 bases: TGTGCTCTTGGGGACCCAAGCCGGGGGCAACCCCGGGGGTACACCGATAAACTCATCTTT. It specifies CALGDPSRGQPRGYTDKLIF.

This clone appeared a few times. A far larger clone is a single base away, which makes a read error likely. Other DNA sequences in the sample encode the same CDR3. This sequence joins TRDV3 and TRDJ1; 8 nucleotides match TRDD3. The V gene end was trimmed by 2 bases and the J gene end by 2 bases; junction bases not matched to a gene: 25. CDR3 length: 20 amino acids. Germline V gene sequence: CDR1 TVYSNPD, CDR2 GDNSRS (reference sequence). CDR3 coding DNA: TGTGCCTTTCTAATGTTGCTCCCTGTTATTGGGGGATCAGGAACCGATAAACTCATCTTT. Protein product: CAFLMLLPVIGGSGTDKLIF.

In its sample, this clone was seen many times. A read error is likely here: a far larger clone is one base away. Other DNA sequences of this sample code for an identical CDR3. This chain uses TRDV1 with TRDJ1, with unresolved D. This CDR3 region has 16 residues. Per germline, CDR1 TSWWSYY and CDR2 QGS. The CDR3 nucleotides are TGTGCTCTTGGGGAACTAAGCACCGGGACGGCCGACAAACTCATCTTT. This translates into CALGELSTGTADKLIF.

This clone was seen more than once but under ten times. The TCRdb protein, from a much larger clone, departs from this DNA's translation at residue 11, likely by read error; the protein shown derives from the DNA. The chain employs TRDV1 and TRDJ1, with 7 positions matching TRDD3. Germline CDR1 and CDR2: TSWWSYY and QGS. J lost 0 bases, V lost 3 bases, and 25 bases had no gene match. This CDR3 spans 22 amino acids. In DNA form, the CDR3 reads TGTGCTCTTGGGGATGTCCGGGTTAGTTTTGACGGTTACTGGGGATACACCGATAAACTCATCTTT. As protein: CALGDVRVSFDGYWGYTDKLIF.

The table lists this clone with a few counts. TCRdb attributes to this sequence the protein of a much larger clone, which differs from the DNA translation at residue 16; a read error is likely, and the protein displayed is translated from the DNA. This CDR3 reads CALGELEEVPMPYWYIDKLIF. The CDR3, as DNA: TGTGCTCTTGGGGAACTAGAGGAAGTGCCCATGCCCTACTGGTACATCGATAAACTCATCTTT. This rearrangement joins TRDV1 to TRDJ1; either TRDD2 or TRDD3 may supply D (5 bases each). Germline CDR1 reads TSWWSYY; CDR2 reads QGS. The V gene lost 0 bases and the J gene lost 4 bases, with 30 bases spanning the gap. The CDR3 contains 21 residues.

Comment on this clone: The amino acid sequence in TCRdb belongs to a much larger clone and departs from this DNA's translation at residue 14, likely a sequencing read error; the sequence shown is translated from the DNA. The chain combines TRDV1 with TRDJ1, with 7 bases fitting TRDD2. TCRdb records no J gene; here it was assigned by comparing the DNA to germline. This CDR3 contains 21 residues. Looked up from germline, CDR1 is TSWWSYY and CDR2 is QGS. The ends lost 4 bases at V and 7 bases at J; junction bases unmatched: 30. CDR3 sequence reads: CALGGCSYPSVILEDRLKLIF. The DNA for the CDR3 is TGTGCTCTTGGGGGCTGTTCCTACCCGTCCGTGATACTGGAGGACCGGCTTAAACTCATCTTT.

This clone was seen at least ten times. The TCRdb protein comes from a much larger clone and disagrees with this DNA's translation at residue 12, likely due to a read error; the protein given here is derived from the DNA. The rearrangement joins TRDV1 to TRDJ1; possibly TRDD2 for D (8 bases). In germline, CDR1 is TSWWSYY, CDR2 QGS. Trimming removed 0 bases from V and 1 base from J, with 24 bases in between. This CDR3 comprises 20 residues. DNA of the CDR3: TGTGCTCTTGGGGAACTTTTCTTCCTACGGGGGATGCGATCCACCGATAAACTCATCTTT. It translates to CALGELFFLRGMRSTDKLIF.

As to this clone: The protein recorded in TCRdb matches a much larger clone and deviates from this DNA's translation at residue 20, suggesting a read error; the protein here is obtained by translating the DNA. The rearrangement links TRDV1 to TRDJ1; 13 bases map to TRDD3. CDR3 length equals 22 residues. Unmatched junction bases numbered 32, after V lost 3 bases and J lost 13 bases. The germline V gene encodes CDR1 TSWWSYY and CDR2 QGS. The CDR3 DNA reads TGTGCTCTTGGGGACCCACCCACACTTCCTACTTTTCTTTACTGGGGGATACGCGAACCCATCTTT. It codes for CALGDPPTLPTFLYWGIREPIF.

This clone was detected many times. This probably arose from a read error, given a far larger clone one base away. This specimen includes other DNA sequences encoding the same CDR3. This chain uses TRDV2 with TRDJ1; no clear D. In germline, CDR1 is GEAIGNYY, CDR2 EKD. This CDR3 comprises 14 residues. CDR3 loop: CACDTPFVVGVLIF. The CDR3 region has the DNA TGTGCTTGTGACACCCCTTTTGTAGTTGGCGTACTCATCTTT.

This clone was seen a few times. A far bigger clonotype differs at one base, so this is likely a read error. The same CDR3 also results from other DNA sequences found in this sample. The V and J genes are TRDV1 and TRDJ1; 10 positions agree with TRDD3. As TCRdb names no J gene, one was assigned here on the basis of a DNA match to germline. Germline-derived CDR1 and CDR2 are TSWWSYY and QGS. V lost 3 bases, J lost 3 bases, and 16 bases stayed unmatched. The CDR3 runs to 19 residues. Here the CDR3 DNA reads TGTGCTCTTGGGGAGAGTCCTCGTACTGGGGGATGCAACTCCGATAAACTCATCTTT. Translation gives CALGESPRTGGCNSDKLIF.

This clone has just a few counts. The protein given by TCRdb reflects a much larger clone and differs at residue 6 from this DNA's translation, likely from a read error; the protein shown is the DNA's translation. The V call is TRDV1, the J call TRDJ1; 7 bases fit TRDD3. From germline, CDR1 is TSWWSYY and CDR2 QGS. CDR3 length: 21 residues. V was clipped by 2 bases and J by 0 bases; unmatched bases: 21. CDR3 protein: CALGESFRGDNGGLYTDKLIF. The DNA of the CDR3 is TGTGCTCTTGGGGAATCTTTTCGTGGCGATAATGGGGGACTGTACACCGATAAACTCATCTTT.

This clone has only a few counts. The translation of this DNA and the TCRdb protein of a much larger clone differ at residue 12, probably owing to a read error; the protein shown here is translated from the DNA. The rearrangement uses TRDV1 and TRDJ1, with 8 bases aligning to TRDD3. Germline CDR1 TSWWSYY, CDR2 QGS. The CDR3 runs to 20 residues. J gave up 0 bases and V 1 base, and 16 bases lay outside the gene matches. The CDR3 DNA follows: TGTGCTCTTGGGGAACCGTATAGTTGGGGGATTCCCCTTTACACCGATAAACTCATCTTT. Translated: CALGEPYSWGIPLYTDKLIF.